Following are 23 T cell receptor beta chains from one sample sequenced in a study of response to subunit inactivated influenza vaccine. TCRdb reprocessed the RT-PCR reads with MiXCR, giving one entry per CDR3 protein. Of about 540,000 distinct CDR3 sequences listed, less than 25% are singletons. This sample was shared with a second study, whose subject was T cells expressing NK-cell markers. That source reports: UMIs accompanied the 5'RACE template switching by which TCR beta cDNA was made.

The sample consisted of CD4+ T cells sorted from PBMCs, taken 11 to 12 days after vaccination. These receptors originate from a man aged 45-65 years who received an inactivated influenza vaccine.

The chain uses TRBV20-1 and TRBJ2-7, with D hard to call. The V gene's germline CDR1 is DFQATT and CDR2 SNEGSKA (reference sequence). With 4 bases removed from V and 3 bases from J, the gap between germline ends came to 10 bases. The CDR3 is 12 residues long. CDR3 nucleotides: TGCAGTGCTATTGACGGTGTCTACGAGCAGTACTTC. Protein: CSAIDGVYEQYF.

The chain is built from TRBV14 and TRBJ2-2, with 8 bases matching TRBD2. Per germline, CDR1 SGHDN and CDR2 FVKESK. This CDR3 has 15 residues. Trimming removed 6 bases from V and 4 bases from J; junction bases left unmatched: 7. The CDR3 loop is CASRPSGHVTGELFF. DNA for the CDR3: TGTGCCAGCAGGCCTAGCGGGCATGTCACCGGGGAGCTGTTTTTT.

The J gene is TRBJ2-1, the V gene TRBV11-2; D tentatively reads TRBD1 or TRBD2 (5 bases each). V was shortened by 1 base and J by 15 bases, with 13 bases between the two germline ends. The CDR3 sequence is 12 residues long. Germline assignment: CDR1 SGHAT and CDR2 FQNNGV. The CDR3 sequence: CASSLVRGVLFF. The CDR3 bases are TGTGCCAGCAGCTTAGTTCGAGGGGTGCTGTTCTTC. The full variable domain, its missing parts supplied by reference TRBV11-2 and TRBJ2-1, is EAGVAQSPRYKIIEKRQSVAFWCNPISGHATLYWYQQILGQGPKLLIQFQNNGVVDDSQLPKDRFSAERLKGVDSTLKIQPAKLEDSAVYLCASSLVRGVLFFGPGTRLTVL.

The V and J genes are TRBV20-1 and TRBJ1-1; tentatively, D is TRBD1 (5 bases). The germline V gene has CDR1 DFQATT and CDR2 SNEGSKA (reference sequence). V lost 3 bases and J lost 4, with 12 bases in between. The CDR3 is made up of 13 amino acids. CDR3 in amino acids: CSARGPGGTEAFF. Written as DNA, the CDR3 is TGCAGTGCTAGGGGGCCCGGGGGCACTGAAGCTTTCTTT.

This clonotype was counted between two and nine times. The genes are TRBV11-3 and TRBJ2-1, with 8 bases fitting TRBD2. The CDR3 is 14 residues long. The ends lost 1 base at V and 8 bases at J; junction bases unmatched: 4. The V gene's germline CDR1 is SGHNT and CDR2 YENEEA. The CDR3 protein is CASSLGGGTDEQFF. The CDR3 DNA sequence: TGTGCCAGCAGCTTAGGCGGGGGGACTGATGAGCAGTTCTTC.

For this clonotype: A read error may be the cause here, since a much bigger clone is one base away. The chain joins TRBV6-2 or TRBV6-3 to TRBJ2-6, with D unresolved. The ends were cut back, 2 bases at V and 3 bases at J, with 2 bases in the middle. CDR3 length: 13 residues. The germline gives CDR1 MNHEY, CDR2 SVGEGT. The CDR3 loop reads CASSYGGANVLTF. DNA of the CDR3: TGTGCCAGCAGTTACGGTGGGGCCAACGTCCTGACTTTC.

The chain links TRBV6-1 to TRBJ2-7; maybe TRBD1 (8 bases). The ends were cut back, 8 bases at V and 4 bases at J, with 18 bases in the middle. CDR1 is MNHNS and CDR2 is SASEGT in the germline V gene. The CDR3 contains 14 residues. In DNA, the CDR3 is TGTGCCAGCGGAACCGGACAGGGAGGGTACGAGCAGTACTTC. Translated, it gives CASGTGQGGYEQYF.

This clonotype was seen more than once but under ten times. The CDR3 region has the DNA TGTGCCAGCAGTTTTCGGGGGGCCTATGGCTACACCTTC. Encoded protein: CASSFRGAYGYTF. The gene calls are TRBV12-3 or TRBV12-4 and TRBJ1-2, with D possibly TRBD1 on 6 matching bases. The CDR3 has 13 amino acids. Trimming pared 3 bases from V and 4 bases from J, leaving 9 bases between.

This chain connects TRBV28 to TRBJ1-6; 11 bases align to TRBD1. With V trimmed by 5 bases and J by 0 bases, 6 bases remained unmatched. The CDR3 consists of 18 residues. The germline V gene has CDR1 MDHEN and CDR2 SYDVKM. CDR3 DNA: TGTGCCAGCAGTCCTGGGACAGGGGGGAGCTCCTATAATTCACCCCTCCACTTT. Translation: CASSPGTGGSSYNSPLHF.

The chain links TRBV7-2 to TRBJ1-1, with a tentative D call TRBD1 (5 bases). Germline values: CDR1 SGHTA, CDR2 FQGNSA. The CDR3 runs 14 residues. The V end was cut by 1 base, the J end by 5 bases, with 11 bases between. CDR3 DNA: TGTGCCAGCAGCTTAGAGAGGGGAAGGACTGAAGCTTTCTTT. Protein product: CASSLERGRTEAFF.

This clonotype was observed many times. This chain uses TRBV2 with TRBJ2-3; maybe TRBD1 (5 bases). The V gene lost 4 bases and the J gene lost 1 base, with 9 bases spanning the gap. The germline V gene encodes CDR1 SNHLY and CDR2 FYNNEI. The CDR3 is 14 residues long. Here the CDR3 DNA reads TGTGCCAGCAGTGGGGGCAGGGGCACAGATACGCAGTATTTT. It yields the protein CASSGGRGTDTQYF.

This clonotype has only one observation. This rearrangement joins TRBV4-2 to TRBJ1-3, with TRBD1 as a possible D gene (6 bases). The germline V gene has CDR1 LGHNA and CDR2 YNFKEQ. V was cut by 4 bases and J by 0 bases, with 13 bases left in between. This CDR3 is 16 amino acids long. The DNA of the CDR3 is TGTGCCAGCAGCCGGGACATCCCCATCTCTGGAAACACCATATATTTT. This sequence encodes CASSRDIPISGNTIYF.

This chain links TRBV6-2 or TRBV6-3 with TRBJ2-1, with TRBD2 as a possible D gene (6 bases). The V end was cut by 4 bases, the J end by 1 base, with 20 bases between. This CDR3 contains 18 residues. CDR1 and CDR2 from the germline V gene are MNHEY and SVGEGT. The DNA for the CDR3 is TGTGCCAGCAGTTCGGGGGTAAGCGCACCGTTTTCCTACAATGAGCAGTTCTTC. Protein sequence: CASSSGVSAPFSYNEQFF.

This chain joins TRBV7-9 and TRBJ1-5; no clear D. Trimming shortened V by 6 bases and J by 3 bases, and 9 bases separated the two germline ends. The CDR3 is made up of 13 amino acids. Germline V gene lookup returns CDR1 SEHNR and CDR2 FQNEAQ (reference sequence). In nucleotides, the CDR3 is TGTGCCAGCAGTGGAGACACCAATCAGCCCCAGCATTTT. It encodes CASSGDTNQPQHF.

This clonotype was seen more than once but under ten times. The chain couples TRBV4-1 to TRBJ2-5; D ambiguous. The CDR3 consists of 13 residues. V was pared by 4 bases and J by 5 bases, with 11 bases between. Germline CDR1 reads MGHRA; CDR2 reads YSYEKL. The CDR3, as DNA: TGCGCCAGCAGCCTCCTAGTCAGGGAGACCCAGTACTTC. Translated, it gives CASSLLVRETQYF.

This clonotype was found once. The CDR3 nucleotides are TGTGCCAGCAGACAATTTGAGACCCAGTACTTC. This encodes CASRQFETQYF. The chain combines TRBV14 with TRBJ2-5, with D unclear. The V gene lost 6 bases and the J gene lost 5 bases, with 7 bases spanning the gap. Germline V CDR1 and CDR2: SGHDN, FVKESK. The CDR3 runs to 11 residues.

The chain recombines TRBV7-9 with TRBJ2-5, with D unresolved. CDR3 size: 15 residues. Deletions cut 0 bases from V and 5 bases from J, with 13 bases between. CDR1 and CDR2 (germline): SEHNR, FQNEAQ (reference sequence). The CDR3, as DNA: TGTGCCAGCAGCTTAGCCTCCTTGTCATCGGAGACCCAGTACTTC. Protein product: CASSLASLSSETQYF.

V gene TRBV20-1 combines with J gene TRBJ1-2; 9 bases are a match to TRBD1. Germline V CDR1 and CDR2: DFQATT, SNEGSKA (reference sequence). The CDR3 covers 15 residues. The V gene end was trimmed by 4 bases and the J gene end by 1 base; junction bases not matched to a gene: 7. As DNA, the CDR3 is TGCAGTGCTAATCGATTGACAGGGGGTAACTATGGCTACACCTTC. Translating it yields CSANRLTGGNYGYTF.

The rearrangement links TRBV6-4 to TRBJ2-1, with 7 positions matching TRBD2. Germline CDR1 MRHNA, CDR2 SNTAGT. With V trimmed by 4 bases and J by 1 base, 10 bases remained unmatched. The CDR3 is 17 amino acids. The CDR3 bases are TGTGCCAGCAGTGCTCTGGGGAGCGGGGCGTCCTACAATGAGCAGTTCTTC. This sequence encodes CASSALGSGASYNEQFF.

This clonotype came up a few times. CDR3: CASSDAGTGKAYEQYF. CDR3 nucleotides: TGTGCCAGCAGTGATGCGGGGACAGGGAAAGCCTACGAGCAGTACTTC. This rearrangement joins TRBV6-1 to TRBJ2-7; TRBD1 agrees at 9 bases. V was clipped by 3 bases and J by 2 bases; unmatched bases: 8. The CDR3 extends over 16 amino acids. Germline V gene data show CDR1 as MNHNS and CDR2 as SASEGT.

V is TRBV18 and J is TRBJ2-5; TRBD2 matches 7 bases. This CDR3 spans 20 amino acids. Germline V gene lookup returns CDR1 KGHSH and CDR2 LQKENI. V dropped 4 bases and J dropped 0; count of bases not matched to a gene: 20. This CDR3 reads CASSLTVGGPSVENQETQYF. The CDR3 DNA reads TGTGCCAGCTCACTCACGGTGGGAGGGCCATCGGTTGAGAACCAAGAGACCCAGTACTTC.

The chain is built from TRBV13 and TRBJ2-5, with 11 positions matching TRBD1. This CDR3 spans 15 amino acids. V lost 0 bases and J lost 6; bases outside the gene matches: 3. Germline V gene sequence: CDR1 PRHDT, CDR2 FYEKMQ (reference sequence). CDR3 nucleotides: TGTGCCAGCAGCTTAGGCGGGACAGGGGGTAAGACCCAGTACTTC. It is translated as CASSLGGTGGKTQYF.

The chain couples TRBV5-1 to TRBJ2-2; D not resolved. Per the germline V gene, CDR1 is SGHRS and CDR2 is YFSETQ. The CDR3 spans 13 residues. Trimming stripped 2 bases from V and 2 bases from J, with 4 bases between. In nucleotides, the CDR3 is TGCGCCAGCAGCTTTCCTAACACCGGGGAGCTGTTTTTT. Residues: CASSFPNTGELFF.